The 15 T cell receptor beta chains below all came from one sample that was sequenced in a study of cytomegalovirus exposure and HLA in healthy donors. PCR was performed using 60 Vbeta and 13 Jbeta primers. Method: immunoSEQ multiplex PCR; TCRdb's copy keeps in-frame clones and lacks some. In all, the sample yields about 75,000 clones. Sequences were obtained from PBMCs. The receptor set was obtained from a middle-aged man in good health and CMV-seronegative.

The genes are TRBV4-1 and TRBJ1-6; 8 bases line up with TRBD1. Trimming cost V 2 bases and J 10 bases; bases outside gene matches: 4. Germline CDR1 reads MGHRA; CDR2 reads YSYEKL. CDR3 length equals 14 residues. This CDR3 reads CASSQLTGDSPLHF. Written as DNA, the CDR3 is TGCGCCAGCAGCCAACTGACAGGGGACTCACCCCTCCACTTT.

The V gene is TRBV12-5, the J gene TRBJ1-1; 11 nucleotides agree with TRBD1. Germline CDR1 is LGHNT and CDR2 is FRNRAP. The CDR3 contains 14 residues. With 6 bases clipped from V and 6 bases from J, the junction kept 6 bases outside the gene matches. CDR3 sequence: CASGSGQGAAEAFF. The CDR3 DNA follows: TGTGCTAGTGGATCTGGACAGGGGGCCGCTGAAGCTTTCTTT.

The chain recombines TRBV28 with TRBJ1-5; no definite D call. This CDR3 region has 13 residues. Trimming removed 6 bases at V and 0 bases at J, with 6 bases between. CDR1 and CDR2 (germline): MDHEN, SYDVKM. The chain's CDR3 is CASRLHSNQPQHF. The DNA of the CDR3 is TGTGCCAGCAGGTTACATAGCAATCAGCCCCAGCATTTT.

This chain connects TRBV29-1 to TRBJ1-2; the D gene is possibly TRBD1 (5 bases). CDR3 length: 14 amino acids. The V gene's germline CDR1 is SQVTM and CDR2 ANQGSEA. Deletions cut 4 bases from V and 4 bases from J, with 16 bases between. CDR3 residues: CSVGGSGISYGYTF. CDR3 DNA sequence: TGCAGCGTTGGGGGGAGCGGGATCAGCTATGGCTACACCTTC. Complete variable domain (other parts from reference TRBV29-1 and TRBJ1-2): SAVISQKPSRDICQRGTSLTIQCQVDSQVTMMFWYRQQPGQSLTLIATANQGSEATYESGFVIDKFPISRPNLTFSTLTVSNMSPEDSSIYLCSVGGSGISYGYTFGSGTRLTVV.

The J gene is TRBJ2-3, the V gene TRBV14; 7 nucleotides match TRBD2. Germline values: CDR1 SGHDN, CDR2 FVKESK. The ends lost 3 bases at V and 3 bases at J; junction bases unmatched: 9. This CDR3 region has 16 residues. The CDR3 region has the DNA TGTGCCAGCAGCCATAGTCGGGGGGTAGCGACAGATACGCAGTATTTT. Its translation: CASSHSRGVATDTQYF.

This chain uses TRBV29-1 with TRBJ1-2; D is ambiguous. The CDR3 runs 14 residues. Germline lookup yields CDR1 SQVTM and CDR2 ANQGSEA. The germline V and J ends were trimmed by 1 base and 8 bases, with 17 bases remaining between them. CDR3 residues: CSVEVAAESLGYTF. CDR3 DNA sequence: TGCAGCGTTGAAGTAGCGGCGGAAAGCCTAGGCTACACCTTC.

The chain joins TRBV7-3 to TRBJ2-6, with 9 bases that match TRBD1. CDR1 is SGHTA, CDR2 FQGTGA, per germline. The CDR3 sequence is 16 residues long. Trimming removed 4 bases from V and 2 bases from J; junction bases left unmatched: 3. The CDR3 region has the DNA TGTGCCAGCAGCTCTTACAGGGGGCCTGGGGCCAACGTCCTGACTTTC. Translation gives CASSSYRGPGANVLTF.

The chain is built from TRBV10-3 and TRBJ1-6, with D possibly TRBD1 on 5 matching bases. The CDR3 spans 14 residues. The germline V and J ends were trimmed by 7 bases and 1 base, with 8 bases remaining between them. Germline CDR1 is ENHRY and CDR2 is SYGVKD. In DNA, the CDR3 is TGTGCCATCACCGCAGGGTCCTATAATTCACCCCTCCACTTT. Residues: CAITAGSYNSPLHF.

The V gene is TRBV19, the J gene TRBJ2-5; 7 positions match TRBD1. After removal of 6 bases from V and 1 base from J, the junction contained 5 bases not matched to a gene. This CDR3 contains 14 residues. Germline V gene sequence: CDR1 LNHDA, CDR2 SQIVND (reference sequence). CDR3 sequence reads: CASSEGTVQETQYF. CDR3 sequence (DNA): TGTGCCAGTAGCGAGGGGACAGTCCAAGAGACCCAGTACTTC.

The chain couples TRBV7-2 to TRBJ1-1; TRBD1 aligns across 7 bases. Germline CDR1 is SGHTA and CDR2 is FQGNSA. V dropped 6 bases and J dropped 2; count of bases not matched to a gene: 9. The CDR3 consists of 15 residues. The CDR3 protein is CASRLNRQGNTEAFF. CDR3 coding DNA: TGTGCCAGCAGGCTAAACCGACAGGGAAACACTGAAGCTTTCTTT. Looking up the rest from reference TRBV7-2 and TRBJ1-1 gives the full variable domain: GAGVSQSPSNKVTEKGKDVELRCDPISGHTALYWYRQSLGQGLEFLIYFQGNSAPDKSGLPSDRFSAERTGGSVSTLTIQRTQQEDSAVYLCASRLNRQGNTEAFFGQGTRLTVV.

V and J are TRBV11-2 and TRBJ1-5; 9 nucleotides align to TRBD1. Germline V lookup: CDR1 SGHAT, CDR2 FQNNGV. The CDR3 length is 15 residues. Trimming at V came to 5 bases and at J to 4 bases, leaving 6 bases not matched to a gene. The CDR3 region has the DNA TGTGCCAGCAGCCCCCTCGGGACAGGGAATCAGCCCCAGCATTTT. It specifies CASSPLGTGNQPQHF.

The gene calls are TRBV2 and TRBJ2-7; D remains ambiguous. V was trimmed by 5 bases and J by 0 bases, leaving 2 bases between them. Germline V lookup: CDR1 SNHLY, CDR2 FYNNEI. The CDR3 sequence is 11 residues long. The CDR3 here is CASSLSYEQYF. CDR3 sequence (DNA): TGTGCCAGCAGTCTCTCCTACGAGCAGTACTTC. The whole variable domain, remainder taken from reference TRBV2 and TRBJ2-7, is EPEVTQTPSHQVTQMGQEVILRCVPISNHLYFYWYRQILGQKVEFLVSFYNNEISEKSEIFDDQFSVERPDGSNFTLKIRSTKLEDSAMYFCASSLSYEQYFGPGTRLTVT.

The V call is TRBV29-1, the J call TRBJ1-2; D gene ambiguous. The CDR3 has 13 residues. Germline assignment: CDR1 SQVTM and CDR2 ANQGSEA. Deletions cut 3 bases from V and 7 bases from J, with 15 bases between. The CDR3 region has the DNA TGCAGCGTTGATGGCGGTACGCTTTTTGGCTACACCTTC. This translates into CSVDGGTLFGYTF. The full variable domain, completed using reference TRBV29-1 and TRBJ1-2, is SAVISQKPSRDICQRGTSLTIQCQVDSQVTMMFWYRQQPGQSLTLIATANQGSEATYESGFVIDKFPISRPNLTFSTLTVSNMSPEDSSIYLCSVDGGTLFGYTFGSGTRLTVV.

The chain recombines TRBV28 with TRBJ1-6, with D hard to call. Germline loops: CDR1 MDHEN, CDR2 SYDVKM. V gave up 8 bases and J gave up 9 bases, with 20 bases separating them. The CDR3 extends over 15 amino acids. The CDR3 protein is CASSPPTRGSSPLHF. The CDR3 DNA follows: TGTGCCAGCTCACCACCTACTCGGGGAAGTTCACCCCTCCACTTT.

The V gene is TRBV5-4, the J gene TRBJ1-5, with D maybe TRBD1 (5 bases). Trimming shortened V by 2 bases and J by 0 bases, and 12 bases separated the two germline ends. This CDR3 has 16 amino acids. Germline V lookup: CDR1 SGHNT, CDR2 YYREEE (reference sequence). CDR3 DNA sequence: TGTGCCAGCAGCTTCGGTGGGGGGGTTAGCAATCAGCCCCAGCATTTT. Translation gives CASSFGGGVSNQPQHF.